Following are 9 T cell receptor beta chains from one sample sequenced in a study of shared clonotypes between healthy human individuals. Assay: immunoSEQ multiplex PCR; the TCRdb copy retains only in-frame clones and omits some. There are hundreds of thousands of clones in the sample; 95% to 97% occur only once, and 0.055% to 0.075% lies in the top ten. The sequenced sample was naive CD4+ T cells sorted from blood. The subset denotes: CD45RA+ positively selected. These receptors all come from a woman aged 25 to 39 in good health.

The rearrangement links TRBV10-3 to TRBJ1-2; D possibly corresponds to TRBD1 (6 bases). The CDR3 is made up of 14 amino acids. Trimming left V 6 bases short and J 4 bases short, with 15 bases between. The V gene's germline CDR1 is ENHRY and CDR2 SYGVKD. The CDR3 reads CAIRDPGQTYGYTF. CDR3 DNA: TGTGCCATCAGAGACCCGGGACAAACCTATGGCTACACCTTC.

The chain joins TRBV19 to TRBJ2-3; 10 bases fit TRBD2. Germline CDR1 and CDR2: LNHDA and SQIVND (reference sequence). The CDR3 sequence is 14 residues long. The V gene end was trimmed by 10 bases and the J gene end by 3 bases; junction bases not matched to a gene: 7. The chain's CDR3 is CATSLAGETDTQYF. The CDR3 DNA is TGTGCCACCTCCCTAGCGGGAGAGACAGATACGCAGTATTTT.

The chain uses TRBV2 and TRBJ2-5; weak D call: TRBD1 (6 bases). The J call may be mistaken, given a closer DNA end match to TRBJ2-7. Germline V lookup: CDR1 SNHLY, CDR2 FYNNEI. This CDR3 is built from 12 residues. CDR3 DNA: TGTGCCAGCCAACGGACAGAGTACGAGCAGTACTTC. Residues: CASQRTEYEQYF.

The CDR3 DNA reads TGTGCCAGCAGCCCCCCGGGTAGCGGCCGCTACGAGCAGTACTTC. It specifies CASSPPGSGRYEQYF. The rearrangement uses TRBV9 and TRBJ2-7, with TRBD2 as a possible D gene (6 bases). The germline V and J ends were trimmed by 4 bases and 3 bases, with 17 bases remaining between them. This CDR3 is built from 15 residues. The germline V gene has CDR1 SGDLS and CDR2 YYNGEE.

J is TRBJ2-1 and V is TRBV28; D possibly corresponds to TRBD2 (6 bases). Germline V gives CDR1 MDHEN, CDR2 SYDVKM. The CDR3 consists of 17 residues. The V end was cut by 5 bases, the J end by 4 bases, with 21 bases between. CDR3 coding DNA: TGTGCCAGCAGTGAGGCAACCGGGACTGTAGTGTACAATGAGCAGTTCTTC. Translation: CASSEATGTVVYNEQFF. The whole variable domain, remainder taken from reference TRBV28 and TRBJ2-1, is DVKVTQSSRYLVKRTGEKVFLECVQDMDHENMFWYRQDPGLGLRLIYFSYDVKMKEKGDIPEGYSVSREKKERFSLILESASTNQTSMYLCASSEATGTVVYNEQFFGPGTRLTVL.

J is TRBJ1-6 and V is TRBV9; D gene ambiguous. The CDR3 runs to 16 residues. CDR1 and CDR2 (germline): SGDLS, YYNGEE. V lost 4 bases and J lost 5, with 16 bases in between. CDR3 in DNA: TGTGCCAGCAGCCCCCAGACCCCTCCGAATAATTCACCCCTCCACTTT. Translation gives CASSPQTPPNNSPLHF.

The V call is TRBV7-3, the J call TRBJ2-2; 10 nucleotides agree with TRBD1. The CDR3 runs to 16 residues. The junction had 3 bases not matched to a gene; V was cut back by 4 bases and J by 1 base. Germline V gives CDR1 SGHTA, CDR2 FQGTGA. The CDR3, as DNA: TGTGCCAGCAGCTATGGGGACAGGGGGAACACCGGGGAGCTGTTTTTT. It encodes CASSYGDRGNTGELFF.

CDR3 region: CASSVEGLAYEQYF. The CDR3 DNA follows: TGTGCCAGCAGTGTTGAGGGACTAGCTTACGAGCAGTACTTC. The chain recombines TRBV2 with TRBJ2-7; 9 positions agree with TRBD2. The ends lost 4 bases at V and 4 bases at J; junction bases unmatched: 5. CDR3 length equals 14 residues. Germline values: CDR1 SNHLY, CDR2 FYNNEI.

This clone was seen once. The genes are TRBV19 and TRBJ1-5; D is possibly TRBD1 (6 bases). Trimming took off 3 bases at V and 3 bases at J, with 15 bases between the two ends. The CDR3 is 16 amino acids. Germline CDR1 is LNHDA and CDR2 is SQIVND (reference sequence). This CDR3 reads CASSMYPTGNNQPQHF. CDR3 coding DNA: TGTGCCAGTAGTATGTACCCCACAGGGAACAATCAGCCCCAGCATTTT.